This record concerns one T cell receptor (beta chain) sequence. The antigen this receptor binds is unknown. No much larger clone is present one base from it, and per-base qualities are unavailable. The sample is drawn from a study of beta chain features in type 1 diabetes (dated by TCRdb to the late 2010s). About the study as a whole: Mean age, gender distribution, total cell number and subset yield were not different between patients and healthy donors. Regulatory and stem cell-like memory subsets were isolated from only 8 patients and roughly eight healthy donors, whereas naive and central memory subsets came from all 30 or so donors. In the study, recently diagnosed type 1 diabetes patients and matched healthy donors were compared on the TCRB repertoires of their sorted circulating CD4+ T cell subsets. Across all samples, approximately 98,000,000 sorted cells were examined, and cell number per subset correlated strongly with RNA yield.

Overall results and qualifications from the work: Because small numbers of individuals were included in the HLA sub-analyses, any influence of HLA type on TCRB rearrangement was left unresolved. At VDJ recombination sites, patients with type 1 diabetes made fewer insertions and deleted more nucleotides, a pattern implying thymic rearrangement abnormalities. A moderate but significant shortening of TCRB CDR3 length was observed in type 1 diabetes patients in all four CD4+ subsets. PCR may preferentially amplify shorter templates, but because patient and control samples were amplified and corrected together, any resulting skew would affect both groups equally. Naive, central memory and regulatory TCRB repertoires appeared more similar among patients than among healthy donors. Because cDNA rather than genomic DNA was sequenced, highly expressing activated cells could have been over-represented, although no difference in activation and CD3 levels was found between groups.

All of the isolated RNA was reverse transcribed with the High Capacity cDNA Reverse Transcription Kit, so expressed TCRB transcripts were sequenced. Deep immunoSEQ sequencing was applied to naive, central memory and regulatory T cell samples, giving an average of around 3.4 million total reads per sample. After sorted cells were lysed in RLT buffer, RNA was extracted with DNase-treated RNeasy Micro or Mini kits, with the choice depending on cell number. To prevent cross-contamination, each cell subset was processed individually, whereas patient and healthy donor samples were processed jointly. The immunoSEQ multiplex PCR was used to amplify TCRB sequences from cDNA, yielding 87-bp fragments that span the CDR3 region. Amplicons were sequenced on the Illumina HiSeq platform. Processing in the source paper ran as follows. Synthetic template baselines were used to correct PCR bias computationally, reads within Hamming distance 2 were collapsed together, and singletons that could not be merged were discarded. Reads were aligned to IMGT to assign V, D and J genes, CDR3 length, and insertions or deletions at six rearrangement sites. Within each subset, clonotype counts were normalized to sorted cell number, and only after that were true diversity and Gini coefficients computed with the tcR R package. Repertoire sharing was quantified using the overlap coefficient calculated on TCRB nucleotide sequences. As a proxy for the pre-selection repertoire, out-of-frame TCRB sequences from naive cells were analyzed. TCRdb holds this immuneACCESS table with in-frame rearrangements only. Some clones are missing; in checked studies, unresolved V genes explain under half, and the rest has no known cause. V, J and clone size reflect that table, while D and trimming were determined from the DNA. The sample data list under 400,000 clones, and 10% to 15% of these were observed just once. Clones ranked in the top ten supply 0.017% of the sample.

Via the germline V gene, CDR1 is MNHEY and CDR2 SVGAGI. V is reduced by 7 bases and J by 3 bases, leaving a spacing of 15 bases between them. Counted from cysteine to phenylalanine, this CDR3 has 14 amino acids. Here the CDR3 DNA is all that survives: 42 bases in frame from base 1. Each donor gave one peripheral blood draw, averaging approximately 0.11 L, which was collected into heparinised tubes. Using a panel that included CD45RO, CCR7, CD25, CD127, CD95 and CD27, naive, central memory, regulatory and stem cell-like memory CD4+ T cells were sorted on a BD FACSAria II. Purity was above 95% for every sorted population. PBMCs were isolated right away by Lymphoprep density gradient centrifugation and were stained directly, without culture. So that batch effects would be minimized, each experiment stained and sorted samples in pairs, pairing one healthy donor with one patient.

Sequenced material: naive CD4+ T cells from blood. The cell subset or site label here, explained by the study, means: true naive CD4+ T cells. The receptor was isolated from a man aged 18 to 29 in good health. This receptor chain uses TRBV6-5 and TRBJ1-1; the D gene is perhaps TRBD1, on 5 matching bases. CDR3 region: CASTNPGKDTEAFF. The DNA reads as follows: TGTGCCAGCACCAACCCAGGGAAAGACACTGAAGCTTTCTTT.